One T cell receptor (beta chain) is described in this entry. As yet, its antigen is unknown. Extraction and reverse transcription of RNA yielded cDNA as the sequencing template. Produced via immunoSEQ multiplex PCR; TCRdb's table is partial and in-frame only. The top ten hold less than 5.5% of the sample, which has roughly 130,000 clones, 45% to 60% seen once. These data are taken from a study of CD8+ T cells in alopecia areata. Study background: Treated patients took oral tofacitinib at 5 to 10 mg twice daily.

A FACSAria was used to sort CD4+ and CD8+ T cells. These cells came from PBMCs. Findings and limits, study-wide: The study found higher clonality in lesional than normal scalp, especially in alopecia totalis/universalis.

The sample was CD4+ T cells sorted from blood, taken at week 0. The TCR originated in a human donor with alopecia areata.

CDR3 bases: TGCGCCAGCAGCCCCGGACAGCAACCGCAGTATTTT. Its translation is CASSPGQQPQYF. The rearrangement links TRBV5-1 to TRBJ2-3, with a possible D match to TRBD1 (6 bases). V gave up 4 bases and J gave up 10 bases, with 13 bases separating them. From germline, CDR1 is SGHRS and CDR2 YFSETQ. This CDR3 is built from 12 residues.